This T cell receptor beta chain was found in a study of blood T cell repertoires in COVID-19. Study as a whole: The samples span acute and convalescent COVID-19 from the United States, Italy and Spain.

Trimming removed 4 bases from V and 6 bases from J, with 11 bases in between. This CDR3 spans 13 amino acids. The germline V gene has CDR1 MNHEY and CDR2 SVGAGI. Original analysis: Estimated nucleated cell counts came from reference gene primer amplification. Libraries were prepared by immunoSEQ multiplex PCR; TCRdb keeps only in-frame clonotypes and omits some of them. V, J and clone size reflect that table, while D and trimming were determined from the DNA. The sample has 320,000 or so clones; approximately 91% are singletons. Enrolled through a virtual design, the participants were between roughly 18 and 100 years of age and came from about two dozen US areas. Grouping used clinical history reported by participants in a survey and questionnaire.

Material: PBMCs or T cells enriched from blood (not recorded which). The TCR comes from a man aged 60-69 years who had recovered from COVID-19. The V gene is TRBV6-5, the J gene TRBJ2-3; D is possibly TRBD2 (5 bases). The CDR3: CASSSAGADTQYF. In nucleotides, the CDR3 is TGTGCCAGCAGTTCCGCGGGTGCGGATACGCAGTATTTT.